The 18 T cell receptor beta chains below all came from one sample that was sequenced in a study of blood T cell repertoires in COVID-19. Assay: immunoSEQ multiplex PCR; the TCRdb copy retains only in-frame clones and omits some. The sample shows about 99,000 clones, about 80% of them seen only once. Material: peripheral blood. These receptors all stem from a human donor in a cohort sampled during active or convalescent COVID-19.

The rearrangement uses TRBV10-1 and TRBJ2-1; the match to TRBD2 covers 7 bases. Losses at the gene ends were 4 bases for V and 9 bases for J; bases not matched to a gene: 12. Germline V lookup: CDR1 WNHNN, CDR2 SYGVQD (reference sequence). The CDR3 has 15 residues. CDR3 loop: CASSVGGFPKGEQFF. CDR3 nucleotides: TGCGCCAGCAGTGTGGGAGGGTTCCCCAAGGGTGAGCAGTTCTTC.

The genes are TRBV9 and TRBJ1-1, with a possible D match to TRBD1 (5 bases). The CDR3 runs to 14 residues. Deletions cut 0 bases from V and 4 bases from J, with 10 bases between. The V gene's germline CDR1 is SGDLS and CDR2 YYNGEE. The CDR3 coding sequence is TGTGCCAGCAGCGTAGTGGAGGGGACCACTGAAGCTTTCTTT. Its protein product is CASSVVEGTTEAFF.

The chain uses TRBV5-1 and TRBJ2-3; 10 nucleotides match TRBD2. This CDR3 is 16 amino acids long. V gave up 0 bases and J gave up 6 bases; unmatched junction bases: 7. Per germline, CDR1 SGHRS and CDR2 YFSETQ. The CDR3 region is CASSLAPSGGSDTQYF. The CDR3 nucleotides read TGCGCCAGCAGCTTGGCACCTAGCGGGGGATCGGATACGCAGTATTTT.

This clone was seen a single time. The chain has TRBV25-1 and TRBJ1-4; maybe TRBD1 (5 bases). The CDR3 sequence is 15 residues long. Trimming took off 4 bases at V and 7 bases at J, with 16 bases between the two ends. Germline V gene data show CDR1 as MGHDK and CDR2 as SYGVNS. CDR3 sequence (DNA): TGTGCCAGCAGTGGTTACCAGGGTGAGAGTGAAAAACTGTTTTTT. Translation gives CASSGYQGESEKLFF.

The rearrangement uses TRBV20-1 and TRBJ2-5, with 8 bases that match TRBD1. The junction had 7 bases not matched to a gene; V was cut back by 3 bases and J by 4 bases. CDR1 is DFQATT and CDR2 is SNEGSKA in the germline V gene (reference sequence). The CDR3 is 14 residues long. The CDR3 DNA sequence: TGCAGTGCTAGTATGGACAGGGTCTCAGAGACCCAGTACTTC. It translates to CSASMDRVSETQYF.

The chain links TRBV19 to TRBJ1-1; D is undetermined. Germline V gene lookup returns CDR1 LNHDA and CDR2 SQIVND (reference sequence). CDR3 length: 12 amino acids. CDR3 sequence: CAARRRDTEAFF. CDR3 sequence (DNA): TGTGCGGCACGTCGTCGGGACACTGAAGCTTTCTTT.

The CDR3 here is CASSRGQGAANIQYF. CDR3 coding DNA: TGTGCCAGCAGCCGCGGACAGGGGGCTGCGAACATTCAGTACTTC. This rearrangement joins TRBV6-5 to TRBJ2-4; 11 bases are a match to TRBD1. V lost 6 bases, J lost 7 bases, and 8 bases stayed unmatched. The CDR3 loop spans 15 amino acids. Per the germline V gene, CDR1 is MNHEY and CDR2 is SVGAGI.

The chain has TRBV15 and TRBJ1-2; TRBD1 matches at 7 bases. J was trimmed by 3 bases and V by 0 bases; bases with no gene match: 4. Germline V gene data show CDR1 as LNHNV and CDR2 as YYDKDF (reference sequence). The length of the CDR3 is 15 residues. The CDR3 region has the DNA TGTGCCACCAGCAGAGAGCAACAGGGGTACTATGGCTACACCTTC. This encodes CATSREQQGYYGYTF.

The V call is TRBV6-5, the J call TRBJ2-3; tentatively, D is TRBD2 (5 bases). Trimming pared 8 bases from V and 1 base from J, leaving 10 bases between. CDR3 length equals 13 residues. CDR1 and CDR2 from the germline V gene are MNHEY and SVGAGI. CDR3 residues: CASRGSGTDTQYF. CDR3 coding DNA: TGTGCCAGCCGGGGTAGCGGCACAGATACGCAGTATTTT.

At least ten counts were recorded for this clone. The chain couples TRBV19 to TRBJ1-2, with TRBD1 identical over 9 bases. V lost 5 bases, J lost 4 bases, and 5 bases stayed unmatched. Germline CDR1 reads LNHDA; CDR2 reads SQIVND (reference sequence). There are 14 residues in the CDR3. Here the CDR3 reads CASSPLDRGYGYTF. CDR3 nucleotide sequence: TGTGCCAGTAGTCCCTTGGACAGGGGCTATGGCTACACCTTC.

The chain links TRBV21-1 to TRBJ2-5; TRBD2, the D gene given by the table, was not confirmed from the DNA. TRBV21-1 is tagged as a pseudogene. The CDR3 extends over 17 amino acids. In nucleotides, the CDR3 is TGTGCCAGCAGCAACATGGCTAGCGGGGGAAACCAAGAGACCCAGTACTTC. It is translated as CASSNMASGGNQETQYF.

This chain's CDR3 is CASSLDGLGANTDTQYF. The CDR3 DNA sequence: TGTGCCAGCAGCTTAGATGGTTTGGGGGCTAACACAGATACGCAGTATTTT. The rearrangement uses TRBV11-2 and TRBJ2-3, with D perhaps TRBD1 (6 bases). Trimming left V 0 bases short and J 2 bases short, with 15 bases between. This CDR3 has 17 amino acids. Germline-derived CDR1 and CDR2 are SGHAT and FQNNGV.

The chain carries TRBV5-1 and TRBJ1-1, with 7 bases fitting TRBD1. CDR1 is SGHRS, CDR2 YFSETQ, per germline. This CDR3 is 16 amino acids long. V shed 4 bases and J 4 bases; nucleotides not matched to a gene: 13. CDR3 bases: TGCGCCAGCAGCCGAAGACAGGGACCGAGGAGCACTGAAGCTTTCTTT. Amino acid sequence: CASSRRQGPRSTEAFF.

The rearrangement joins TRBV11-2 to TRBJ1-2; 7 nucleotides line up with TRBD1. Unmatched junction bases numbered 9, after V lost 5 bases and J lost 3 bases. CDR1 and CDR2 (germline): SGHAT, FQNNGV. The CDR3 loop spans 15 amino acids. The CDR3 protein is CASSPGQVPYYGYTF. The CDR3 bases are TGTGCCAGCAGCCCCGGACAGGTTCCCTACTATGGCTACACCTTC.

This clone was picked up one time. The gene calls are TRBV4-3 and TRBJ2-5; TRBD1 aligns across 9 bases. Looked up from germline, CDR1 is LGHNA and CDR2 is YSLEER. This CDR3 is 16 amino acids long. V dropped 1 base and J dropped 5; count of bases not matched to a gene: 8. The CDR3 sequence is CASSQALTGGYETQYF. The CDR3 bases are TGCGCCAGCAGCCAAGCTTTGACAGGGGGTTACGAGACCCAGTACTTC.

The J gene is TRBJ1-1, the V gene TRBV21-1; the D segment call TRBD1 is taken from the table without a DNA check. TRBV21-1 is a listed pseudogene. This CDR3 comprises 18 residues. The CDR3: CASSKRGTLIGKNTEAFF. CDR3 nucleotides: TGTGCCAGCAGCAAAAGGGGGACCCTGATAGGGAAAAACACTGAAGCTTTCTTT.

J is TRBJ2-7 and V is TRBV7-2, with 11 nucleotides matching TRBD2. Germline values: CDR1 SGHTA, CDR2 FQGNSA. This CDR3 has 15 residues. J was trimmed by 0 bases and V by 6 bases; bases with no gene match: 4. The CDR3 is CASRRSGGVSYEQYF. CDR3 sequence (DNA): TGTGCCAGCAGACGTAGCGGGGGGGTCTCCTACGAGCAGTACTTC.

J is TRBJ2-5 and V is TRBV21-1; the DNA was not compared with TRBD2, the D call given in the table. TRBV21-1 is a pseudogene segment. The CDR3 has 13 amino acids. The CDR3 sequence: CASRDSQRETQYF. The DNA for the CDR3 is TGTGCCAGCCGGGACTCCCAGAGAGAGACCCAGTACTTC.